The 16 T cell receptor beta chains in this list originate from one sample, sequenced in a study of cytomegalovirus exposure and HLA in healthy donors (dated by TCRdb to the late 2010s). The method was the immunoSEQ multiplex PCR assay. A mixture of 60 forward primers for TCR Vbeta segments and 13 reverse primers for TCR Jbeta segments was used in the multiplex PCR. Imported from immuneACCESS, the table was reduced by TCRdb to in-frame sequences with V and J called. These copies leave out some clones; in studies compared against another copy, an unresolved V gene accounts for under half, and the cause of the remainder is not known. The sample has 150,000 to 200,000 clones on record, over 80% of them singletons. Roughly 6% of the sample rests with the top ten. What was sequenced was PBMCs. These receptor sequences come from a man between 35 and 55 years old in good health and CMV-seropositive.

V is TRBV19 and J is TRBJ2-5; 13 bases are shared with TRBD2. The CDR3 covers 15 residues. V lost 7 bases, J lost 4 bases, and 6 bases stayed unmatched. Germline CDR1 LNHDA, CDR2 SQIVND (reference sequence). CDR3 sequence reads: CASMVTSGGSETQYF. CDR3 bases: TGTGCCAGTATGGTGACTAGCGGGGGGTCAGAGACCCAGTACTTC. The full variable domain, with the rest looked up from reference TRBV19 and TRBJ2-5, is DGGITQSPKYLFRKEGQNVTLSCEQNLNHDAMYWYRQDPGQGLRLIYYSQIVNDFQKGDIAEGYSVSREKKESFPLTVTSAQKNPTAFYLCASMVTSGGSETQYFGPGTRLLVL.

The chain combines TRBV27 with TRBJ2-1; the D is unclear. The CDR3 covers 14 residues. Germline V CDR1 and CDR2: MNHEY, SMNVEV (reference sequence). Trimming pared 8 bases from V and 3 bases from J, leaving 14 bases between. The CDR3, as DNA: TGTGCCAGCGCCGAGAGATCGGTCTACAATGAGCAGTTCTTC. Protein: CASAERSVYNEQFF.

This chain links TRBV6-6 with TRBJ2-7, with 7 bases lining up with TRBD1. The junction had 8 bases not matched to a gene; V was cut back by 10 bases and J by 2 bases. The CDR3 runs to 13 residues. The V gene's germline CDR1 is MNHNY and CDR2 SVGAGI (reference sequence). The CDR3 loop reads CAIMGQQAYEQYF. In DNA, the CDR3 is TGTGCCATCATGGGACAGCAAGCCTACGAGCAGTACTTC.

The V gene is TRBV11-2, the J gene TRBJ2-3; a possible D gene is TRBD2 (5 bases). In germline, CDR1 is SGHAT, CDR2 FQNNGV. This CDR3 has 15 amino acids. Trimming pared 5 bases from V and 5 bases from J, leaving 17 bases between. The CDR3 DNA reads TGTGCCAGCAGCCCCCCGGGGTACTGGGGAGATACGCAGTATTTT. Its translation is CASSPPGYWGDTQYF.

The CDR3, as DNA: TGTGCCAGCAGTTCGTTGACAGTAGGGGTCGGGGAGCTGTTTTTT. The encoded protein is CASSSLTVGVGELFF. The chain carries TRBV6-5 and TRBJ2-2; possibly TRBD1 for D (5 bases). V lost 4 bases, J lost 7 bases, and 16 bases lay in between. This CDR3 has 15 residues. Germline CDR1 MNHEY, CDR2 SVGAGI.

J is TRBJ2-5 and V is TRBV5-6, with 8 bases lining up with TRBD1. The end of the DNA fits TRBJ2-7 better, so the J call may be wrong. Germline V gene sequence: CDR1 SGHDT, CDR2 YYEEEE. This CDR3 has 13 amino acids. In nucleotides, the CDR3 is TGTGCCAGCCTGGACAGGGTTACCTACGAGCAGTACTTC. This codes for CASLDRVTYEQYF.

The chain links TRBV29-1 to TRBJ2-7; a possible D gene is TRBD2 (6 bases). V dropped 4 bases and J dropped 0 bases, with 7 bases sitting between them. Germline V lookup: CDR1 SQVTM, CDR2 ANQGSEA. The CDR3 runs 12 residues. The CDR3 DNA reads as TGCAGCGTTGGGACTACCTCCTACGAGCAGTACTTC. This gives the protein CSVGTTSYEQYF.

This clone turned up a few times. The CDR3, as DNA: TGTGCCAGCAGTCGAGGGGGCAGAGAAGAGACCCAGTACTTC. It codes for CASSRGGREETQYF. V is TRBV27 and J is TRBJ2-5; TRBD1 aligns across 7 bases. This CDR3 region has 14 residues. In germline, CDR1 is MNHEY, CDR2 SMNVEV (reference sequence). Trimming took 5 bases from V and 3 from J; bases not matched to a gene: 6.

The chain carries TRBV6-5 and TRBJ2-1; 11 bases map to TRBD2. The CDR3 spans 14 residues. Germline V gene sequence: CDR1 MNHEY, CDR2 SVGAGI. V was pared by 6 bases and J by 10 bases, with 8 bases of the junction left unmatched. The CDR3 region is CASSISGGAREQFF. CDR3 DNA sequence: TGTGCCAGCAGCATTAGCGGGGGGGCGCGCGAGCAGTTCTTC.

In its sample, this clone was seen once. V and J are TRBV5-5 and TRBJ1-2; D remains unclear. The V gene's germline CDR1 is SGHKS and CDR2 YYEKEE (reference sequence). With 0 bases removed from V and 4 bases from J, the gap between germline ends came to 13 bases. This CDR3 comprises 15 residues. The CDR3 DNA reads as TGTGCCAGCAGCTTGGACTCGGGGATCCTCTATGGCTACACCTTC. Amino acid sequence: CASSLDSGILYGYTF.

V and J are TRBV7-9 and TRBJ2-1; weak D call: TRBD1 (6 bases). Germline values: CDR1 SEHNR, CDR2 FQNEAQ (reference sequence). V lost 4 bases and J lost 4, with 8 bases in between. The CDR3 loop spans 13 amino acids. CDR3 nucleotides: TGTGCCAGCAGCTCGGACAGTTACAATGAGCAGTTCTTC. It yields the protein CASSSDSYNEQFF.

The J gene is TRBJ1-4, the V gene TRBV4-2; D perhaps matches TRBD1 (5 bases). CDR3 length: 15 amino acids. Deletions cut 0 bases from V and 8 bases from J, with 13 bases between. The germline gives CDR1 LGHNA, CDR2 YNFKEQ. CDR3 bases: TGTGCCAGCAGCCAAGACGGGCAGGGAGGCGAAAAACTGTTTTTT. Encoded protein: CASSQDGQGGEKLFF.

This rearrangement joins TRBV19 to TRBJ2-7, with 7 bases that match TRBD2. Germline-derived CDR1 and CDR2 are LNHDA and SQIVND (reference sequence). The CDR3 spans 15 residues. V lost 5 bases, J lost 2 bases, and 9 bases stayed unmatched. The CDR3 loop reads CASSRTPGGTYEQYF. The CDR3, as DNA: TGTGCCAGTAGTCGAACCCCGGGGGGAACCTACGAGCAGTACTTC.

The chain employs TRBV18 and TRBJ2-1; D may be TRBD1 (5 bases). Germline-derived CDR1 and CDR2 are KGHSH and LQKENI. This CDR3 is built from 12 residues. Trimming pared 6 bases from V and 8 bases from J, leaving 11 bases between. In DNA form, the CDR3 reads TGTGCCAGCTCGCTCCAGGGTCATGAGCAGTTCTTC. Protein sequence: CASSLQGHEQFF.

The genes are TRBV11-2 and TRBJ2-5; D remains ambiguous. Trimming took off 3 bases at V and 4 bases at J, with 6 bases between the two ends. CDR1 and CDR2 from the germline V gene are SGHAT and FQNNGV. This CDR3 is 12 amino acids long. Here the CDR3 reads CASSFVRETQYF. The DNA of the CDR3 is TGTGCCAGCAGCTTTGTCCGAGAGACCCAGTACTTC.

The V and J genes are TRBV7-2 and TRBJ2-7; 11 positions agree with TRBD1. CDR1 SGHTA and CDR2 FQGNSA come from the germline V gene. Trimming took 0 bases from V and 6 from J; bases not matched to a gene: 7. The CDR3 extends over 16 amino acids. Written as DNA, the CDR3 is TGTGCCAGCAGCTTAGCGTTTGGACAGGGGGCGCGCGAGCAGTACTTC. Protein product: CASSLAFGQGAREQYF. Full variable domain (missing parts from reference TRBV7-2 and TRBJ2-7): GAGVSQSPSNKVTEKGKDVELRCDPISGHTALYWYRQSLGQGLEFLIYFQGNSAPDKSGLPSDRFSAERTGGSVSTLTIQRTQQEDSAVYLCASSLAFGQGAREQYFGPGTRLTVT.